The TCR beta chain under discussion was sequenced for a study of blood T cell repertoires in COVID-19. Across the study: Both acute and convalescent COVID-19 samples were obtained from the United States, Italy and Spain. PBMCs, B-cell-depleted T cells, or T cells provided the cDNA or gDNA that made up the material.

Original handling: Amplification from reference gene primers served as the basis for estimated nucleated cell counts. This table comes from immunoSEQ multiplex PCR, and its TCRdb copy is limited to in-frame clones, with some not included. The D gene and trimming were derived from the DNA, and the V and J assignments and clone size from that table. The table shows approximately 76,000 clones, with roughly 85% occurring only once. Trimming stripped 3 bases from V and 3 bases from J, with 8 bases between. The germline V gene encodes CDR1 KGHSH and CDR2 LQKENI. This CDR3 is 13 amino acids long. The sequence was obtained from a human donor in a cohort sampled during active COVID-19. The sample comprised peripheral blood. The chain has TRBV18 and TRBJ1-1; no firm D call. Here the CDR3 DNA reads TGTGCCAGCTCACCGCAACTGTACACTGAAGCTTTCTTT. Translation: CASSPQLYTEAFF.